These T cell receptor beta chains were read from a single sample in a study of T cells after yellow fever vaccination. TCRdb used MiXCR to reprocess the 5' RACE reads, holding one entry per CDR3 protein. The sample includes some 300,000 distinct CDR3 sequences, under 9% seen only once; the top ten take about 3.7%. Sample: CD4+ T cells sorted from PBMCs, taken 5 days after the yellow fever booster vaccination. Receptor source: a man between 18 and 35 years old who received the YFV17D yellow fever vaccine. Each CDR3 is given with its conserved first and last residue. A D gene is named only where the DNA matches it firmly. Size tells how often a clone was seen (once, few, many) or the class of an expanded clone, and some rows leave it out.

d_gene: .; j_gene: TRBJ1-1; abundance: few; v_gene: TRBV7-2; CDR3aa: CASSLERGQTEAFF; CDR3nt: TGTGCCAGCAGCCTAGAGAGGGGTCAGACTGAAGCTTTCTTT
d_gene: .; j_gene: TRBJ1-1; abundance: many; v_gene: TRBV4-1; CDR3aa: CASSQRGGRVNTEAFF; CDR3nt: TGCGCCAGCAGCCAGCGCGGGGGCAGAGTAAACACTGAAGCTTTCTTT
d_gene: .; j_gene: TRBJ2-3; abundance: few; v_gene: TRBV24-1; CDR3aa: CATSDPTQSTDTQYF; CDR3nt: TGTGCCACCAGTGATCCGACCCAGTCCACAGATACGCAGTATTTT
d_gene: .; j_gene: TRBJ1-2; abundance: few; v_gene: TRBV3-1; CDR3aa: CASSQQGGYTF; CDR3nt: TGTGCCAGCAGCCAACAGGGAGGCTACACCTTC
d_gene: TRBD1; j_gene: TRBJ2-3; abundance: many; v_gene: TRBV12-3/TRBV12-4; CDR3aa: CASSFFRTGLEDTQYF; CDR3nt: TGTGCCAGCAGTTTTTTTAGGACAGGGCTTGAAGATACGCAGTATTTT
d_gene: .; j_gene: TRBJ2-5; abundance: .; v_gene: TRBV2; CDR3aa: CASNPVGGVETQYF; CDR3nt: TGTGCCAGCAACCCGGTCGGCGGGGTAGAGACCCAGTACTTC
d_gene: .; j_gene: TRBJ2-7; abundance: many; v_gene: TRBV7-6; CDR3aa: CASSPGPGPPYEQYF; CDR3nt: TGTGCCAGCAGCCCGGGGCCTGGCCCGCCCTACGAGCAGTACTTC
d_gene: .; j_gene: TRBJ2-5; abundance: many; v_gene: TRBV6-2/TRBV6-3; CDR3aa: CASSYSQGRETQYF; CDR3nt: TGTGCCAGCAGTTACTCCCAGGGGCGAGAGACCCAGTACTTC
d_gene: .; j_gene: TRBJ2-5; abundance: .; v_gene: TRBV5-1; CDR3aa: CASSVGTHQETQYF; CDR3nt: TGCGCCAGCAGCGTCGGGACACACCAAGAGACCCAGTACTTC
d_gene: TRBD1; j_gene: TRBJ2-7; abundance: .; v_gene: TRBV30; CDR3aa: CAWSVETGRFEQYF; CDR3nt: TGTGCCTGGAGTGTTGAGACAGGGAGATTCGAGCAGTACTTC
d_gene: TRBD2; j_gene: TRBJ2-3; abundance: .; v_gene: TRBV7-2; CDR3aa: CAGNLAGTDTQYF; CDR3nt: TGTGCCGGAAATCTAGCGGGAACAGATACGCAGTATTTT
d_gene: TRBD1; j_gene: TRBJ2-7; abundance: few; v_gene: TRBV7-9; CDR3aa: CASSFRQGNDEQYF; CDR3nt: TGTGCCAGCAGCTTCAGACAGGGTAACGACGAGCAGTACTTC
d_gene: TRBD1; j_gene: TRBJ2-5; abundance: .; v_gene: TRBV6-6; CDR3aa: CASSYPDRVETQYF; CDR3nt: TGTGCCAGCAGTTACCCCGACAGGGTGGAGACCCAGTACTTC
d_gene: TRBD2; j_gene: TRBJ2-2; abundance: few; v_gene: TRBV7-2; CDR3aa: CASSPREAGGLFF; CDR3nt: TGTGCCAGCAGTCCCCGGGAGGCCGGTGGGCTGTTTTTT
d_gene: TRBD1; j_gene: TRBJ1-2; abundance: few; v_gene: TRBV9; CDR3aa: CASSVRDRANYGYTF; CDR3nt: TGTGCCAGCAGCGTCCGGGACAGGGCCAACTATGGCTACACCTTC
d_gene: .; j_gene: TRBJ1-4; abundance: .; v_gene: TRBV20-1; CDR3aa: CSATQGTNEKLFF; CDR3nt: TGCAGTGCAACACAGGGAACTAATGAAAAACTGTTTTTT
d_gene: .; j_gene: TRBJ2-7; abundance: many; v_gene: TRBV5-5; CDR3aa: CASSHTPKSYEQYF; CDR3nt: TGTGCCAGCAGCCATACTCCAAAATCCTACGAGCAGTACTTC
d_gene: .; j_gene: TRBJ1-2; abundance: .; v_gene: TRBV6-5; CDR3aa: CASSPRTAVGGYTF; CDR3nt: TGTGCCAGCAGCCCCCGGACAGCTGTAGGAGGCTACACCTTC
d_gene: .; j_gene: TRBJ2-3; abundance: few; v_gene: TRBV20-1; CDR3aa: CSASSIGGPPSTDTQYF; CDR3nt: TGCAGTGCTAGTAGTATTGGGGGACCCCCTAGCACAGATACGCAGTATTTT
d_gene: .; j_gene: TRBJ1-1; abundance: few; v_gene: TRBV7-9; CDR3aa: CASSVYRTAGPEAFF; CDR3nt: TGTGCCAGCAGCGTATACCGGACAGCCGGGCCAGAAGCTTTCTTT
d_gene: .; j_gene: TRBJ1-1; abundance: many; v_gene: TRBV7-9; CDR3aa: CASSLSQANTEAFF; CDR3nt: TGTGCCAGCAGCTTAAGCCAGGCGAACACTGAAGCTTTCTTT
d_gene: .; j_gene: TRBJ1-1; abundance: few; v_gene: TRBV7-2; CDR3aa: CASSSTWADPNTEAFF; CDR3nt: TGTGCCAGCAGCTCAACCTGGGCGGACCCCAACACTGAAGCTTTCTTT
d_gene: TRBD2; j_gene: TRBJ2-3; abundance: few; v_gene: TRBV7-6; CDR3aa: CASSSDLAGGFTDTQYF; CDR3nt: TGTGCCAGCAGCTCCGACCTAGCGGGGGGTTTCACAGATACGCAGTATTTT
d_gene: .; j_gene: TRBJ2-5; abundance: few; v_gene: TRBV7-9; CDR3aa: CASSLRQGAGETQYF; CDR3nt: TGTGCCAGCAGCTTAAGGCAGGGCGCGGGAGAGACCCAGTACTTC
d_gene: .; j_gene: TRBJ1-1; abundance: .; v_gene: TRBV5-4; CDR3aa: CASSQSVTNTEAFF; CDR3nt: TGTGCCAGCAGCCAAAGTGTCACGAACACTGAAGCTTTCTTT